This T cell receptor beta chain derives from a study of control samples from healthy donors and cancer patients. The germline V gene encodes CDR1 SGHRS and CDR2 YFSETQ. CDR3 size: 14 residues. Germline trimming cut 5 bases from V and 6 bases from J; bases unmatched to any gene: 7. The repertoire was sequenced with immunoSEQ multiplex PCR; TCRdb's copy has only in-frame clones and lacks some. Of about 120,000 clones listed, about 94% are singletons. Sequenced: blood. The rearrangement links TRBV5-1 to TRBJ1-2, with TRBD1 matching over 10 bases. This TCR derives from a man between 25 and 39 years old in good health. This CDR3 reads CASRMEGQGNGYTF. For the CDR3, the DNA is TGCGCCAGCAGGATGGAGGGACAGGGGAATGGCTACACCTTC.